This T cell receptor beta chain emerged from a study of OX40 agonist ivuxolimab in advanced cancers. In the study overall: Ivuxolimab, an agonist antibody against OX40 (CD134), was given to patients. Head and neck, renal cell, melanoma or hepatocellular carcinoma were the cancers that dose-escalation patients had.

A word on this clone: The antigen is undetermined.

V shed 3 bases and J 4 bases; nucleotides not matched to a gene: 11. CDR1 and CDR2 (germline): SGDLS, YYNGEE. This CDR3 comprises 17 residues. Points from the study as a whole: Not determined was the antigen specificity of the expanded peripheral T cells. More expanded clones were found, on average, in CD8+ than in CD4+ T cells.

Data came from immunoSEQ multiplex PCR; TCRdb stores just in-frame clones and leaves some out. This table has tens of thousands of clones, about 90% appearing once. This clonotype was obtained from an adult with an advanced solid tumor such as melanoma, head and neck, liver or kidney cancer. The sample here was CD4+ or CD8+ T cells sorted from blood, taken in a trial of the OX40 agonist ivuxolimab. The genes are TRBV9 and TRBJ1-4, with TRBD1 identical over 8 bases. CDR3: CASSAAGGQAINEKLFF. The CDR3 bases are TGTGCCAGCAGCGCCGCGGGGGGACAGGCGATTAATGAAAAACTGTTTTTT.